This T cell receptor beta chain was documented in a study of graft-versus-host responses after intestinal transplantation. This table comes from immunoSEQ multiplex PCR, and its TCRdb copy is limited to in-frame clones, with some not included. This repertoire shows roughly 100,000 clones, 90% to 95% found once; its top ten account for approximately 0.18%. Germline CDR1 MNHEY, CDR2 SVGAGI. This CDR3 has 14 amino acids. V lost 1 base, J lost 7 bases, and 4 bases stayed unmatched. This clone has a single count. Its antigen is not known. Findings and limits, study-wide: GvH clones surfaced in recipient marrow, some emerging earlier in ileum or blood. Early HvG declines after transplant were associated with peak circulating GvH clone levels.

The sample in question was unstimulated CD4+ T cells sorted from spleen or lymph node cells, obtained before transplant. The sequence came from a human donor who was the organ donor for an intestinal transplant. The rearrangement uses TRBV6-5 and TRBJ1-2, with TRBD1 matching over 9 bases. DNA of the CDR3: TGTGCCAGCAGTTACTTACAGGGGGCCGGTGGCTACACCTTC. It is translated as CASSYLQGAGGYTF.